The rows below give T cell receptor beta chains drawn from one sample of a study of T cells after yellow fever vaccination. A single record per CDR3 protein comes from TCRdb applying MiXCR to the 5' RACE reads. The repertoire holds some 32,000 distinct CDR3 sequences, with 4.4% as singletons. The sequencing used CD8+ T cells sorted from PBMCs, collected 5 days after the yellow fever booster vaccination. The receptors shown here come from a man aged 30 to 39 who received the YFV17D yellow fever vaccine. Both conserved end residues are part of each CDR3. Fields, in order: D gene, clone size, J gene, V gene, CDR3 DNA, CDR3 protein. A D gene is named only where the DNA matches it firmly. The listing skips clone size in some rows; elsewhere it reads once, few, many or a size class.

NA,many,TRBJ2-2,TRBV9,TGTGCCAGCAGCGTATCCAGGGATGCGAACACCGGGGAGCTGTTTTTT,CASSVSRDANTGELFF
NA,many,TRBJ1-1,TRBV7-8,TGTGCCAGCAGCTTAGGTCCAGGGGTGAACACTGAAGCTTTCTTT,CASSLGPGVNTEAFF
NA,many,TRBJ2-1,TRBV24-1,TGTGCCACCAGTGTAAATTTCCCCCCTGATGAGCAGTTCTTC,CATSVNFPPDEQFF
NA,many,TRBJ2-7,TRBV6-1,TGTGCCAGCAGCCCCGGGACCACGATCTACGAGCAGTACTTC,CASSPGTTIYEQYF
NA,many,TRBJ2-2,TRBV6-2/TRBV6-3,TGTGCCAGCAGTTACGCTGCCGCCGGGGAGCTGTTTTTT,CASSYAAAGELFF
TRBD1,many,TRBJ2-7,TRBV7-8,TGTGCCAGCAGGTCCGGGACAGGGGAGGGCGAGCAGTACTTC,CASRSGTGEGEQYF
TRBD1,many,TRBJ2-7,TRBV27,TGTGCCAGCAGTCAAGGGGACAGCTCCTACGAGCAGTACTTC,CASSQGDSSYEQYF
NA,many,TRBJ1-2,TRBV7-2,TGTGCCAGCAGCGCACGACAGAATGGCTACACCTTC,CASSARQNGYTF
TRBD1,many,TRBJ2-5,TRBV7-9,TGTGCCAGCAGCCCCGGGACAGGGGTTTCAGAGACCCAGTACTTC,CASSPGTGVSETQYF
NA,many,TRBJ1-5,TRBV7-8,TGTGCCAGCAGCTTAGCGGGTGGGAGTCAGCCCCAGCATTTT,CASSLAGGSQPQHF
NA,many,TRBJ2-7,TRBV12-3/TRBV12-4,TGTGCCAGCAGTTTAGGGACACCTGGGGAGCAGTACTTC,CASSLGTPGEQYF
TRBD2,many,TRBJ2-1,TRBV5-6,TGTGCCAGCAGAACCGTACTAGCGGGAGTGGATGAGCAGTTCTTC,CASRTVLAGVDEQFF
TRBD2,many,TRBJ2-7,TRBV20-1,TGCAGTGCTACCCGGGGACTAGCGGGTTACGAGCAGTACTTC,CSATRGLAGYEQYF
NA,many,TRBJ2-1,TRBV6-6,TGTGCCAGCAGTTACCCCGCCGGGGGTGAGCAGTTCTTC,CASSYPAGGEQFF
NA,many,TRBJ1-2,TRBV25-1,TGTGCCAGCAGTGAATCTAACTCAGCGAACTATGGCTACACCTTC,CASSESNSANYGYTF
TRBD2,many,TRBJ2-2,TRBV7-9,TGTGCCACGAGTGAAAGCGGGAGCCCCGGGGAGCTGTTTTTT,CATSESGSPGELFF
TRBD2,many,TRBJ2-1,TRBV12-3/TRBV12-4,TGTGCCAGCAGTTTGGCGGGACTAGGCTTCAATGAGCAGTTCTTC,CASSLAGLGFNEQFF
NA,many,TRBJ2-2,TRBV11-2,TGTGCCAGCAGCCCCTCTGGGAGAGCGAACACCGGGGAGCTGTTTTTT,CASSPSGRANTGELFF
NA,many,TRBJ1-2,TRBV6-2/TRBV6-3,TGTGCCAGCAGCCACACGGACCTCGACGGCTACACCTTC,CASSHTDLDGYTF
NA,many,TRBJ2-7,TRBV7-2,TGTGCCAGCAGCTTAGCCCAAGATACCTACGAGCAGTACTTC,CASSLAQDTYEQYF
TRBD1,many,TRBJ2-1,TRBV7-9,TGTGCCAGCAGCGCCGGACAGGCGCTAGCAGGGTTCTTC,CASSAGQALAGFF
TRBD2,many,TRBJ2-7,TRBV5-4,TGTGCCAGCAGCTTGGAAGGCGGGAGTTCCTACGAGCAGTACTTC,CASSLEGGSSYEQYF
TRBD1,many,TRBJ1-2,TRBV6-4,TGTGCCAGCAGTAAGAACGGACAGGGCCTCTATGGCTACACCTTC,CASSKNGQGLYGYTF
TRBD2,few,TRBJ2-1,TRBV12-5,TGTGCTAGTGGTTTCCGGCTAGCGGGCGACAATGAGCAGTTCTTC,CASGFRLAGDNEQFF
NA,many,TRBJ2-3,TRBV4-3,TGCGCCAGCAGCCAAGAGAGGCAGCAAGAGGTTTTTTATACGCAGTATTTT,CASSQERQQEVFYTQYF
NA,many,TRBJ2-5,TRBV2,TGTGCCGGAGAGATTAAAGAGACCCAGTACTTC,CAGEIKETQYF
NA,many,TRBJ2-3,TRBV5-6,TGTGCCAGCAGCTTGAGCACAGATACGCAGTATTTT,CASSLSTDTQYF
NA,NA,TRBJ2-3,TRBV20-1,TGCAGTGCTAGGGGTAGCGCACTCAACACAGATACGCAGTATTTT,CSARGSALNTDTQYF